This T cell receptor (beta chain) was obtained from a study of control samples from healthy donors and cancer patients. Here immunoSEQ multiplex PCR was the method, and the copy in TCRdb shows in-frame clones only, minus some. Of tens of thousands of clones in the sample, less than 90% were seen once. This clone has only one observation. Looked up from germline, CDR1 is SGHRS and CDR2 is YFSETQ. V shed 0 bases and J shed 3 bases, with 10 bases lying between them. CDR3 size: 14 residues. J is TRBJ2-7 and V is TRBV5-1; D could derive from TRBD1 or TRBD2 (5 bases each). The clonotype comes from a woman in her 70s in good health. Source material: blood. DNA for the CDR3: TGCGCCAGCAGCTTGGATCGGGACCGCTACGAGCAGTACTTC. It is translated as CASSLDRDRYEQYF.